This T cell receptor (beta chain) was retrieved from a study of Ad26.COV2.S vaccination and SARS-CoV-2 variants. Germline V CDR1 and CDR2: ENHRY, SYGVKD. The CDR3 has 15 residues. With 1 base removed from V and 3 bases from J, the gap between germline ends came to 13 bases. The treatment here: approximately 18 received Ad26.COV2.S at low or high dose, single or two shots; 5 received placebo; per-sample allocation not given. Samples came from day 63 after the first vaccine or placebo injection. As regards this clone: The antigen is unknown.

Here immunoSEQ multiplex PCR was the method, and the copy in TCRdb shows in-frame clones only, minus some. There are roughly 380,000 clones in the sample; roughly 87% occur only once, and around 3.7% lies in the top ten. General study points: Responses of spike-specific T cells (both CD8+ and CD4+) reportedly showed substantial breadth after vaccination. From the TCR breadth and depth analyses, total T cell responses may have been underestimated. Placebo recipients had lower spike-specific TCR breadth than vaccine recipients.

This clonotype was obtained from a person between 18 and 65 years old who received the Ad26.COV2.S COVID-19 vaccine or a placebo. The rearrangement joins TRBV10-3 to TRBJ2-7; tentative D call: TRBD2 (5 bases). This sample comprised peripheral blood, obtained in a trial of Ad26.COV2.S vaccine versus placebo. The DNA for the CDR3 is TGTGCCATCAGTGAGTTGATGGAGGTAGACTACGAGCAGTACTTC. Its protein is CAISELMEVDYEQYF.